The 3 T cell receptor beta chains given below trace back to one sample, sequenced in a study of T cell responses to AZD1222 COVID-19 vaccine (dated by TCRdb to the early 2020s). Read against the paper, the sample's time point label means: about 28 days (+/-7) after the second vaccine dose. The treatment or condition label of this sample denotes: meningococcal conjugate vaccine given as trial control. Library preparation used the immunoSEQ multiplex PCR assay. TCRdb took this table from immuneACCESS and kept in-frame rearrangements with V and J called. Such tables lack part of the clones; where checked against another copy, unresolved V genes explain under half of the gap, and the rest is unexplained. For this sample there are some 150,000 clones; around 85% appear just once. The ten biggest clones cover around 8% of the sample. Source: peripheral blood, taken 28 days after the second dose of the MenACWY control vaccine. The receptors stem from an adult who received the MenACWY meningococcal vaccine as a control.

This sequence joins TRBV7-7 and TRBJ2-5; 9 nucleotides agree with TRBD1. Germline V gene lookup returns CDR1 SSHAT and CDR2 FNYEAQ (reference sequence). V shed 4 bases and J 3 bases; nucleotides not matched to a gene: 3. The CDR3 is 14 amino acids. CDR3 nucleotides: TGTGCCAGCAGCTCGACAGGGGGTAAAGAGACCCAGTACTTC. Its protein product is CASSSTGGKETQYF.

The rearrangement uses TRBV19 and TRBJ1-4, with 7 bases aligning to TRBD1. Germline lookup yields CDR1 LNHDA and CDR2 SQIVND (reference sequence). The CDR3 loop spans 15 amino acids. The V and J ends lost 5 bases and 11 bases, in that order; junction bases with no gene match: 14. In nucleotides, the CDR3 is TGTGCCAGTAGTGGACGGACAGGTTTTATGGACAAACTGTTTTTT. It codes for CASSGRTGFMDKLFF.

The CDR3 region is CASSSVPGNQPQHF. In DNA form, the CDR3 reads TGTGCCAGTAGTTCCGTACCGGGAAATCAGCCCCAGCATTTT. The chain has TRBV19 and TRBJ1-5; D call uncertain. The ends were cut back, 5 bases at V and 4 bases at J, with 12 bases in the middle. CDR3 length: 14 residues. Per germline, CDR1 LNHDA and CDR2 SQIVND (reference sequence). Full variable domain (outside the CDR3, taken from reference TRBV19 and TRBJ1-5): DGGITQSPKYLFRKEGQNVTLSCEQNLNHDAMYWYRQDPGQGLRLIYYSQIVNDFQKGDIAEGYSVSREKKESFPLTVTSAQKNPTAFYLCASSSVPGNQPQHFGDGTRLSIL.